This T cell receptor (beta chain) derives from a study of neoadjuvant anti-PD-1 for oral cavity cancer (dated by TCRdb to the early 2020s). The study in broad terms: Before curative-intent surgical resection, most patients were given three to four biweekly doses of nivolumab at 3 mg/kg. Responders were defined as patients with complete response, partial response or stable disease by RECIST 1.1; non-responders were defined as patients with progression. A roughly 33% response rate was observed in the parent correlative cohort, in which around 12 patients were included. Patients who did not progress were given a fourth nivolumab dose at about day 43 and had definitive surgical resection on days 50-56. Study-wide conclusions, independent of this receptor: Larger post-treatment sizes of preexisting intratumoral clones correlated with greater tumor shrinkage, suggesting expansion of preexisting clones contributed to response. Higher pretreatment blood Treg/Th17 ratios correlated with both higher pretreatment blood TCRbeta clonality and lower post-treatment tumor TCRbeta clonality. The TCR analyses had only a few patients in each response group, and the authors called for validation in larger cohorts.

For survey sequencing of tumor libraries, mostly approximately 5.2 ug of input genomic DNA was used, and two replicates were run per sample. The immunoSEQ hsTCRbeta kit was used to prepare TCRbeta libraries, following the manufacturer's instructions. The finished libraries were brought together in one pool at approximately 3.2 nM, which was then read using an Illumina NovaSeq 6000 S4 flow cell. The paper's data handling went like this. Raw data preprocessing and quality control were performed with the immunoSEQ Analyzer. The analysis was restricted to productive rearrangements, with each unique CDR3 amino acid sequence defining a clonotype. Repertoire clonality was estimated as the Gini-Simpson index, which was computed with the R package tcR. Student's t test was used to compare Gini indices, and Pearson correlation was used to assess associations with tumor size change. TCRdb holds this immuneACCESS table with in-frame rearrangements only. Some clones are missing; in checked studies, unresolved V genes explain under half, and the rest has no known cause. D and trimming come from the DNA, and the V and J calls and clone size come from that table. This sample is represented by 7,100 or so clones; about 60% of them were singletons. Approximately 6% of the sample is in the top ten clones.

The CDR3 runs 11 residues from the cysteine to the phenylalanine. Only CDR3 DNA is held: 33 bases, read in frame from base 1. Sequences SGDLS (CDR1) and YYNGEE (CDR2) are obtained from the germline V gene. V is pared back by 3 bases and J by 6 bases, with 3 bases lying between the germline termini. The time point label, as the study defines it: before neoadjuvant nivolumab. None of the patients had received prior systemic or radiation treatment, and all were newly diagnosed with stage II-IVA oral cavity squamous cell carcinoma. Everyone in the cohort had locally advanced, HPV-negative oral cavity squamous cell carcinoma. Samples came from a longitudinal correlative study of a single-arm phase II trial of neoadjuvant nivolumab in oral cavity squamous cell carcinoma. Subject-matched pre- and post-treatment PBMCs and tumors from three responders and three non-responders were subjected to genomic DNA-based TCRbeta sequencing. The Maxwell RSC DNA from Tissue kit was used to isolate genomic DNA from tumor tissue.

About this clone itself: The antigen this receptor binds is unknown. No much larger clonotype is one base removed from it; base qualities were not supplied.

The sequence was obtained from a person aged 40 to 85 with oral cavity squamous cell carcinoma. This sequence uses TRBV9 and TRBJ2-2; no D segment can be confidently identified. The sample was tumor tissue, taken before nivolumab (anti-PD-1) treatment. The CDR3 protein is CASSGAGELFF. The base sequence is TGTGCCAGCAGCGGAGCCGGGGAGCTGTTTTTT.